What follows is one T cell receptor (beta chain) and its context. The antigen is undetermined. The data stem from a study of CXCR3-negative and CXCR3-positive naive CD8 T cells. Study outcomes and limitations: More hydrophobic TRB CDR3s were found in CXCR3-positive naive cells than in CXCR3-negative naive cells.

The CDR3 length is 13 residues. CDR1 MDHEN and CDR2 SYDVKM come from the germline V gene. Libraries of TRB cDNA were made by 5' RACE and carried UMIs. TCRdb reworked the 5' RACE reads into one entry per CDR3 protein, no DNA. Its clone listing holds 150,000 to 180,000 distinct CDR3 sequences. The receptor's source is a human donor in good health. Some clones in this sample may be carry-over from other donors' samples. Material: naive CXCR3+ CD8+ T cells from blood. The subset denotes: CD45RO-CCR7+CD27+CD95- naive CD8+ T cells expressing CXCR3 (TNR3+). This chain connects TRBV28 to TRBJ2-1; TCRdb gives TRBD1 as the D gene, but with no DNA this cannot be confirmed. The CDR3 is CANSPGQGNEQFF. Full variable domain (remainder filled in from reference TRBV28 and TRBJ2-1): DVKVTQSSRYLVKRTGEKVFLECVQDMDHENMFWYRQDPGLGLRLIYFSYDVKMKEKGDIPEGYSVSREKKERFSLILESASTNQTSMYLCANSPGQGNEQFFGPGTRLTVL.